This T cell receptor beta chain was found in a study of blood T cell repertoires in COVID-19 (dated by TCRdb to 2018 to 2021). About the study as a whole: Collaborator samples came from the United States, Italy and Spain and covered acute and convalescent phases of COVID-19. Samples were obtained from the ongoing ImmuneRACE study (first 160 participants) and from 1,254 subjects provided by 6 global collaborators. The repertoires were made available in a free public database intended to serve as a resource for research on the immune response to SARS-CoV-2. The material from the prospective study consisted of cDNA or gDNA derived from T cells, B-cell-depleted T cells, or PBMCs. Where HLA class I and class II types were available, the types were taken from metadata supplied by the sample provider, not from assay-based typing. The dataset comprised deeply sampled blood TCRbeta repertoires from subjects exposed to, actively infected with, or recovered from COVID-19. The sample metadata nearly always contained a de-identified subject ID, COVID-19 status, age in years and sex. Broad study findings and their caveats: How much clinical and demographic metadata was included differed by source and by participant, and the metadata was provided uncurated.

As for this clone: There is no known antigen for this receptor. Nothing much larger sits one base from this clone, and base qualities are not available.

TCRbeta CDR3 regions were amplified from genomic DNA by means of the immunoSEQ Assay, a bias-controlled multiplex PCR. In the authors' own workflow: Within the assay, amplification of reference gene primers was used to estimate how many nucleated cells each sample contained. Sequence reads were collapsed and filtered to measure the absolute abundance of every unique TCRbeta CDR3 rearrangement. For each sample, productive Simpson clonality was calculated as the square root of Simpson's diversity index across productive rearrangements. Not all clones reach the TCRdb copy of this immuneACCESS table, which keeps in-frame sequences only. Checked studies attribute under half of the gap to unresolved V genes and leave the rest unexplained. That table gives V, J and clone size, and the DNA gave D and trimming. Across this sample there are about 460,000 clones, with about nine tenths seen only once. 6.5% to 8.5% of the sample is in the top ten clones.

Enrolling through a virtual design, the prospective study's participants ranged in age from about 18 to 89 years and lived across roughly 23 United States geographic areas. Cohort assignment in the prospective study relied on participant-reported clinical history from a screening survey and a study questionnaire. For ImmuneRACE Cohort 3, a participant was defined as recovered based on two consecutive negative NP/OP PCR tests, clearance by a healthcare professional, or resolution of symptoms. Mobile phlebotomists in the prospective study collected whole blood, serum and a nasopharyngeal or oropharyngeal swab from every participant. Participants in the prospective study had the option to provide additional blood draws and questionnaires over a 2-month period. Before DNA extraction, blood samples from the prospective study were shipped at room temperature or frozen. Sequencing was done on a sample of PBMCs or T cells enriched from blood (not recorded which). The sequence was collected from a woman aged 55-69 years who had recovered from COVID-19.

The DNA sequence is as follows: TGTGCCAGCAGCTTCGGGGACAGGGTAGCGGATACGCAGTATTTT. This gives the protein CASSFGDRVADTQYF. This chain joins TRBV7-9 to TRBJ2-3; TRBD1 lines up with 9 middle nucleotides. The CDR3 runs 15 residues from the cysteine to the phenylalanine. Just CDR3 DNA is preserved here, 45 bases in frame from base 1. The germline V and J ends show losses of 3 bases and 6 bases respectively, and no gene match explains 7 bases of the junction. CDR1 SEHNR and CDR2 FQNEAQ are derived from the germline V gene (reference sequence).